These 9 T cell receptor beta chains share one sample of origin, sequenced in a study of blood T cell repertoires in COVID-19. Data came from immunoSEQ multiplex PCR; TCRdb stores just in-frame clones and leaves some out. This sample carries a few hundred thousand clones, around 86% of them seen once, and the ten largest clones take approximately 7.6%. The source material was peripheral blood. The receptors originated from an elderly woman with COVID-19, enrolled during active disease.

In its sample, this clone was seen a few times. The rearrangement links TRBV24-1 to TRBJ2-1; a weak D match, TRBD2 (6 bases). The CDR3 has 15 residues. With 4 bases removed from V and 5 bases from J, the gap between germline ends came to 14 bases. CDR1 and CDR2 from the germline V gene are KGHDR and SFDVKD. The CDR3 loop reads CATSERLALNNEQFF. The CDR3 DNA is TGTGCCACCAGTGAAAGGCTAGCGCTGAACAATGAGCAGTTCTTC.

Only a few counts were recorded for this clone. The CDR3 loop is CASSYSGQGDGYTF. The CDR3, as DNA: TGTGCCAGCAGTTACTCGGGACAGGGGGATGGCTACACCTTC. This chain joins TRBV6-5 and TRBJ1-2; 11 bases are a match to TRBD1. The length of the CDR3 is 14 residues. CDR1 and CDR2 (germline): MNHEY, SVGAGI. Losses at the gene ends were 0 bases for V and 6 bases for J; bases not matched to a gene: 0.

The chain carries TRBV6-1 and TRBJ2-7; weak D call: TRBD2 (7 bases). This CDR3 region has 15 residues. V dropped 3 bases and J dropped 2 bases, with 14 bases sitting between them. CDR1 is MNHNS, CDR2 SASEGT, per germline. In DNA form, the CDR3 reads TGTGCCAGCAGTGACCAGGGGCGGGAGACCTACGAGCAGTACTTC. This sequence encodes CASSDQGRETYEQYF.

CDR3 DNA sequence: TGTGCCAGCAGCGTAGTTCCAGGATCTTATGGCTACACCTTC. Protein sequence: CASSVVPGSYGYTF. V and J are TRBV9 and TRBJ1-2; no definite D call. This CDR3 comprises 14 residues. Deletions cut 0 bases from V and 5 bases from J, with 11 bases between. CDR1 and CDR2 (germline): SGDLS, YYNGEE.

The chain has TRBV7-9 and TRBJ1-1; possible D gene TRBD1, 6 bases. Germline V lookup: CDR1 SEHNR, CDR2 FQNEAQ (reference sequence). CDR3 length: 13 amino acids. V was pared by 7 bases and J by 9 bases, with 18 bases between. In DNA, the CDR3 is TGTGCCAGCAACCCCCAGGGGATCGAGAAAGCTTTCTTT. Protein product: CASNPQGIEKAFF.

The CDR3 nucleotides read TGTGCCAGCAGCCCCCCGATACTAGGACTAGCGGGAGGGACGGAAATCTACGAGCAGTACTTC. Encoded protein: CASSPPILGLAGGTEIYEQYF. The chain couples TRBV4-2 to TRBJ2-7; the match to TRBD2 covers 15 bases. Germline V CDR1 and CDR2: LGHNA, YNFKEQ. Germline trimming cut 4 bases from V and 3 bases from J; bases unmatched to any gene: 19. The CDR3 has 21 amino acids.

This clone was seen only once. The V and J genes are TRBV6-2 or TRBV6-3 and TRBJ2-2; tentatively, D is TRBD2 (6 bases). The V end lost 1 base, the J end lost 2 bases, and 17 bases lay between the germline ends. The CDR3 has 18 amino acids. Germline lookup yields CDR1 MNHEY and CDR2 SVGEGT. The CDR3 DNA follows: TGTGCCAGCAGTTACTTCCAAAGGAGCGGGTTAAACACCGGGGAGCTGTTTTTT. Its protein is CASSYFQRSGLNTGELFF.

The rearrangement links TRBV5-1 to TRBJ2-1; 8 bases map to TRBD2. CDR3 size: 14 residues. Germline V gives CDR1 SGHRS, CDR2 YFSETQ. V was clipped by 2 bases and J by 7 bases; unmatched bases: 5. The CDR3 region has the DNA TGCGCCAGCAGCTTATTACTAGCGGAGAATGAGCAGTTCTTC. This encodes CASSLLLAENEQFF.

This CDR3 reads CAWSVGDRENTEAFF. CDR3 DNA: TGTGCCTGGAGTGTGGGGGACAGGGAGAACACTGAAGCTTTCTTT. The rearrangement links TRBV30 to TRBJ1-1; 9 bases match TRBD1. Germline V gene sequence: CDR1 GTSNPN, CDR2 SVGIG (reference sequence). CDR3 length: 15 amino acids. Trimming cost V 0 bases and J 1 base; bases outside gene matches: 3.